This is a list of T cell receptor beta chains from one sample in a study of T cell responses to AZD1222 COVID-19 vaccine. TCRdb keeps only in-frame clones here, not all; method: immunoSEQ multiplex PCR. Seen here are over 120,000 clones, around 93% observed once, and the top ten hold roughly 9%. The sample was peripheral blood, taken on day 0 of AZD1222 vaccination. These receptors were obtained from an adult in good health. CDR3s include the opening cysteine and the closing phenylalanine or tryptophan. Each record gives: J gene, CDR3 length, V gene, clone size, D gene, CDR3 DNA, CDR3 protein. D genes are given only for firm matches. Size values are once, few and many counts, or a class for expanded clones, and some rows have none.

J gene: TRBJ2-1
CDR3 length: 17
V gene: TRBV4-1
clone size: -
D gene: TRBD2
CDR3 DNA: TGCGCCAGCAGCCAAGAGGGTGGGGCGGGGGTTCACAATGAGCAGTTCTTC
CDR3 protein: CASSQEGGAGVHNEQFF

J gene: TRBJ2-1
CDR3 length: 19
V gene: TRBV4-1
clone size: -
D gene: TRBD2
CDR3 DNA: TGCGCCAGCAGCCAATCGGGACTAGCGGGGGGGAGCTCCTACAATGAGCAGTTCTTC
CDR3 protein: CASSQSGLAGGSSYNEQFF

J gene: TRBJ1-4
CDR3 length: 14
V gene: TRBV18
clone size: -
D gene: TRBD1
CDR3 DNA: TGTGCCAGCTCATCGGGGACAGGGCTTGAAAAACTGTTTTTT
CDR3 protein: CASSSGTGLEKLFF

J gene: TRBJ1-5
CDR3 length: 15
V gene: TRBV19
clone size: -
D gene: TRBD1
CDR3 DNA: TGTGCCAGTAGACATACAGGGGGCCCTAATCAGCCCCAGCATTTT
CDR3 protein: CASRHTGGPNQPQHF

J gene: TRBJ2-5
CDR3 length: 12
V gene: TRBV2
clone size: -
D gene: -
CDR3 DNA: TGTGCCACCCTAAGAGGCGCGGAGACCCAGTACTTC
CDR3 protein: CATLRGAETQYF

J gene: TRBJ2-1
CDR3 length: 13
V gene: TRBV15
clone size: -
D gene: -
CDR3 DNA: TGTGCCACCCAAGACCGCGGGGACAATGAGCAGTTCTTC
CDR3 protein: CATQDRGDNEQFF

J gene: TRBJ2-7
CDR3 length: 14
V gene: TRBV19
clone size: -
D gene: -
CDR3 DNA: TGTGCCAGTAGTCTTACAGGGTTGGTTTACGAGCAGTACTTC
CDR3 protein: CASSLTGLVYEQYF

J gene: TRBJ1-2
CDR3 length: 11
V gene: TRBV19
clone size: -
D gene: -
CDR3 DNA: TGTGCCAGTAAAAGGGAGGATGGCTACACCTTC
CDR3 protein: CASKREDGYTF

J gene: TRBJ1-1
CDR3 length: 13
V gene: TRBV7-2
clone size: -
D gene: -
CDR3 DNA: TGTGCCAGCAGCTTAGAAGTACAAACTGAAGCTTTCTTT
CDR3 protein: CASSLEVQTEAFF

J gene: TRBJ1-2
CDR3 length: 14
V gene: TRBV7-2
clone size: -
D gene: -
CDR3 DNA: TGTGCCAGCAGCTTGGGGCATAGTGGTTATGGCTACACCTTC
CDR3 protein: CASSLGHSGYGYTF

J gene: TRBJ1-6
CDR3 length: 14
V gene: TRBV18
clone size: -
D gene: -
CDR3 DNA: TGTGCCAGCTCACCACCGGGAGGGAGCTCACCCCTCCACTTT
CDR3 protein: CASSPPGGSSPLHF

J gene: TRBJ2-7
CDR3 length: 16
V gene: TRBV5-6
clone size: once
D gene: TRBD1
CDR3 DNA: TGTGCCAGCAGCTTAAGACAGGGGGCTTTCCCCTACGAGCAGTACTTC
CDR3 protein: CASSLRQGAFPYEQYF

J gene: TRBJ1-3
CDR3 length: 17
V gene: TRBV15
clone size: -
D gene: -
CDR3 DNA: TGTGCCACGTCGAACGCAGGGCAGGGAGAGGTCGGAAACACCATATATTTT
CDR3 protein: CATSNAGQGEVGNTIYF

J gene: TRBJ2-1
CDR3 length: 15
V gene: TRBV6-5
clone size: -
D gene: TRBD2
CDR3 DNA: TGTGCCAGCAGTATAGCGGGGGGGCCTATTACTGAGCAGTTCTTC
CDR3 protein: CASSIAGGPITEQFF

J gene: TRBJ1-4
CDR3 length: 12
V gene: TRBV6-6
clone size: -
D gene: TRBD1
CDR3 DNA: TGTGCCAGCAGTCCCGGACAGGGTCAACTGTTTTTT
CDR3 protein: CASSPGQGQLFF

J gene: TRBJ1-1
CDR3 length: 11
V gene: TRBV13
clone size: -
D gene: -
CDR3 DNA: TGTGCCAGCAGCTTAGACGCTGAAGCTTTCTTT
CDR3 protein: CASSLDAEAFF

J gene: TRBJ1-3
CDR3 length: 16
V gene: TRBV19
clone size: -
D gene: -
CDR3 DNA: TGTGCCAGTAGTATACGAGCGGACGGCTCTGGAAACACCATATATTTT
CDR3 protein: CASSIRADGSGNTIYF

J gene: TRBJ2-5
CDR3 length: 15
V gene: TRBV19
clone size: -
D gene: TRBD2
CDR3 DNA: TGTGCCAGTAGTATGGGTAGCGGGGGAAGGGAGACCCAGTACTTC
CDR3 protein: CASSMGSGGRETQYF

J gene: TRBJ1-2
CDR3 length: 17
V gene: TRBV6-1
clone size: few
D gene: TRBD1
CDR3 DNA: TGTGCCAGCAGTGAAGGGACAGGGAAAGGATCGAACTATGGCTACACCTTC
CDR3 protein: CASSEGTGKGSNYGYTF

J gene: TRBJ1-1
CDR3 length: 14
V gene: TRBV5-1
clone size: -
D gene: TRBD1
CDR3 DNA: TGCGCCAGCAGCCCTGGACAGGGGGACACTGAAGCTTTCTTT
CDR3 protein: CASSPGQGDTEAFF

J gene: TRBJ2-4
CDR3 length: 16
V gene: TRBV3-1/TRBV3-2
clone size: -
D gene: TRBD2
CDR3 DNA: TGTGCCAGCAGCCGCCAGCGGGGGATAGCCAAAAACATTCAGTACTTC
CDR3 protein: CASSRQRGIAKNIQYF

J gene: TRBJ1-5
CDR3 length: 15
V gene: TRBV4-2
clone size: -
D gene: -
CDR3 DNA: TGTGCCAGCAGCCAAGATCACGGGGGTGTACAGCCCCAGCATTTT
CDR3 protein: CASSQDHGGVQPQHF

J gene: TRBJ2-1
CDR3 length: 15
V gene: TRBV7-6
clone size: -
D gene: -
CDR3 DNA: TGTGCCAGCAGACATGGGCCGTCCCCGGGGGATGAGCAGTTCTTC
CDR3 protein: CASRHGPSPGDEQFF

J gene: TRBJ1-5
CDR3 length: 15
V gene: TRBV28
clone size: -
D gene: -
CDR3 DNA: TGTGCCAGCAGTCCTCCGGATAGGGTTGGCCAGCCCCAGCATTTT
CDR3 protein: CASSPPDRVGQPQHF

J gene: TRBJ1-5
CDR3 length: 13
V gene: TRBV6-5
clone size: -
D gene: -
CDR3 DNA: TGTGCCAGCAGTTCCACCCCGGGCCATCCCCAGCATTTT
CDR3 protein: CASSSTPGHPQHF

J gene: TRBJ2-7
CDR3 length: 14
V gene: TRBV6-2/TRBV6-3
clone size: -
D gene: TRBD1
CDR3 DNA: TGTGCCAGCAGCCCCGGGACAGCCTCCTACGAGCAGTACTTC
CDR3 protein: CASSPGTASYEQYF